The text below deals with one T cell receptor beta chain. The antigen remains unidentified. PCR amplification relied on 60 Vbeta primers (plus 13 Jbeta primers). Method: immunoSEQ multiplex PCR; TCRdb's copy keeps in-frame clones and lacks some. The data show around 160,000 clones, with about 76% seen just once and approximately 2.4% held by the top ten. The entry originates in a study of cytomegalovirus exposure and HLA in healthy donors. This CDR3 spans 15 amino acids. With 5 bases removed from V and 3 bases from J, the gap between germline ends came to 15 bases. The V gene's germline CDR1 is SGHRS and CDR2 YFSETQ. Whole-study results and caveats: On later analysis, the bulk of CMV-associated TCR beta chains appeared to be HLA-restricted.

Sequenced: PBMCs. The TCR originated in a woman between 35 and 50 years old in good health and CMV-seropositive. J is TRBJ2-1 and V is TRBV5-1; D is undetermined. For the CDR3, the DNA is TGCGCCAGCAGTTATACTACCGAAAGCTACAATGAGCAGTTCTTC. Its translation is CASSYTTESYNEQFF.